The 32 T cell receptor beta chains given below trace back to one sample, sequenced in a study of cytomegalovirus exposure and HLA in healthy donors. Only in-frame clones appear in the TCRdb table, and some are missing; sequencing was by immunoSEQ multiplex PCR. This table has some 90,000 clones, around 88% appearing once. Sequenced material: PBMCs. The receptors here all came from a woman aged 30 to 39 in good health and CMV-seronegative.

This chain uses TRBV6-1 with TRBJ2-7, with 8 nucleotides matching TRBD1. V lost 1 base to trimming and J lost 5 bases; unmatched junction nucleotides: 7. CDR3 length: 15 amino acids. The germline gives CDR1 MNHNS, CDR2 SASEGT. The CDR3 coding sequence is TGTGCCAGCAGTGAAGGGACAGGGTTTCTCCACGAGCAGTACTTC. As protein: CASSEGTGFLHEQYF.

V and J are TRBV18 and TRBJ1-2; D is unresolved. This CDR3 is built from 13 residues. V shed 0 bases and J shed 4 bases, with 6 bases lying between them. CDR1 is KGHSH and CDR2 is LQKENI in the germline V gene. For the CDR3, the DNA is TGTGCCAGCTCACCACCCAACAGCTATGGCTACACCTTC. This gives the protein CASSPPNSYGYTF.

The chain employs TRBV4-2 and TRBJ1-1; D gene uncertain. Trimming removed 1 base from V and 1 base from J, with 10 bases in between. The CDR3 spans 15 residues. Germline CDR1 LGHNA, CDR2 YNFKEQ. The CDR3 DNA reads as TGTGCCAGCAGCCAAGGTCAGGCGGGGAACACTGAAGCTTTCTTT. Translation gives CASSQGQAGNTEAFF.

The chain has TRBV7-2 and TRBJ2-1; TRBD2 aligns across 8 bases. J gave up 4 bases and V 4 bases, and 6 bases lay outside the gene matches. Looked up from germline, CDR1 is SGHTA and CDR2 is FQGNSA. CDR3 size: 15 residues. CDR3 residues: CASSSSSGSYNEQFF. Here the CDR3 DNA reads TGTGCCAGCAGCTCGTCTAGCGGGTCTTACAATGAGCAGTTCTTC.

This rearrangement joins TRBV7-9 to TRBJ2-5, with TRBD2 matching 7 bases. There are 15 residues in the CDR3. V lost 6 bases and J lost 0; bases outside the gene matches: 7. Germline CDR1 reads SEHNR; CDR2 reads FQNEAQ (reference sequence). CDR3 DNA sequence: TGTGCCAGCAGACCATTCCGGGGGGACCAAGAGACCCAGTACTTC. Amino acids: CASRPFRGDQETQYF. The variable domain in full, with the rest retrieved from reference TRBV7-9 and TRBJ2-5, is DTGVSQNPRHKITKRGQNVTFRCDPISEHNRLYWYRQTLGQGPEFLTYFQNEAQLEKSRLLSDRFSAERPKGSFSTLEIQRTEQGDSAMYLCASRPFRGDQETQYFGPGTRLLVL.

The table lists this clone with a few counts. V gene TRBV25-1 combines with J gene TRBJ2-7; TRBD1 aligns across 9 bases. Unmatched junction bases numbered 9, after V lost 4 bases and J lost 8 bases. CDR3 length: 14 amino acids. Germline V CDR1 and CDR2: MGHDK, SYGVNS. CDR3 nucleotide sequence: TGTGCCAGCAGTGCGGGGACGACAGGGGGTAAGCAGTACTTC. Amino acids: CASSAGTTGGKQYF.

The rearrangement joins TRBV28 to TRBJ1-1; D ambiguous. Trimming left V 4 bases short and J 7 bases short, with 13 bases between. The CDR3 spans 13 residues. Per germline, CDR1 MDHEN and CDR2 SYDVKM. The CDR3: CASSSYTRGEAFF. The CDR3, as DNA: TGTGCCAGCAGTTCCTATACCCGGGGTGAAGCTTTCTTT.

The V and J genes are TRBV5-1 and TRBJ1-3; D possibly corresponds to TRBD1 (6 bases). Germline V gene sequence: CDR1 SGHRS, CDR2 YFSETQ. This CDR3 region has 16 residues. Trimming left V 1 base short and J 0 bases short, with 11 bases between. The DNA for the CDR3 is TGCGCCAGCAGCTTGTCGGCACAGGGCTCTGGAAACACCATATATTTT. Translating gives CASSLSAQGSGNTIYF.

The CDR3 is CASSRAGAGELFF. For the CDR3, the DNA is TGTGCCAGCAGTAGGGCGGGAGCCGGGGAGCTGTTTTTT. The rearrangement joins TRBV7-2 to TRBJ2-2; TRBD2 matches at 7 bases. The CDR3 covers 13 residues. V lost 6 bases, J lost 6 bases, and 4 bases stayed unmatched. Looked up from germline, CDR1 is SGHTA and CDR2 is FQGNSA. Based on the CDR3 plus reference TRBV7-2 and TRBJ2-2, the full variable domain is GAGVSQSPSNKVTEKGKDVELRCDPISGHTALYWYRQSLGQGLEFLIYFQGNSAPDKSGLPSDRFSAERTGGSVSTLTIQRTQQEDSAVYLCASSRAGAGELFFGEGSRLTVL.

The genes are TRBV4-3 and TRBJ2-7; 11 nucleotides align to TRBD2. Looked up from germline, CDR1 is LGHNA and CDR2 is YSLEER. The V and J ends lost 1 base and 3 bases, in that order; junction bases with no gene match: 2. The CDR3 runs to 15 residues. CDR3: CASSQGLAGSYEQYF. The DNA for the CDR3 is TGCGCCAGCAGCCAAGGACTAGCGGGAAGCTACGAGCAGTACTTC.

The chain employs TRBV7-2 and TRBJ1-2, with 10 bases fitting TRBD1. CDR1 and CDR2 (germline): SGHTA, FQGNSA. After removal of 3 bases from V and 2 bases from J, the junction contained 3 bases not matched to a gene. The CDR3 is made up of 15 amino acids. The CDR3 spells CASSFQTGGNYGYTF. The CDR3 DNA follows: TGTGCCAGCAGCTTCCAGACAGGGGGCAACTATGGCTACACCTTC.

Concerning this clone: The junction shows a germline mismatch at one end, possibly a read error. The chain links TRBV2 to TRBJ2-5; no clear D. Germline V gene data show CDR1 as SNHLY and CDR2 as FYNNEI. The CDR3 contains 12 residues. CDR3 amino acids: CASSRVAEAQYF. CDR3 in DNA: TGTGCCAGCAGCCGGGTGGCAGAGGCCCAGTACTTC.

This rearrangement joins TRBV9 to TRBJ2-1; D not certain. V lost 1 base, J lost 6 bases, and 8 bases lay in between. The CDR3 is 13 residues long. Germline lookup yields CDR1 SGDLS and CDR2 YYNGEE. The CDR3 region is CASSVLDRNEQFF. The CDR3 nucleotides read TGTGCCAGCAGCGTACTAGATCGCAATGAGCAGTTCTTC.

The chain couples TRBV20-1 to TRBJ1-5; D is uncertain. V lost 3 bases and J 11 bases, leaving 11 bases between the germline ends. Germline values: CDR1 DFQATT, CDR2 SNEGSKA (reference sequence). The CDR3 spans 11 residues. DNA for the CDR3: TGCAGTGCTAGTTTTCTCACGGCCCAGCATTTT. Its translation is CSASFLTAQHF.

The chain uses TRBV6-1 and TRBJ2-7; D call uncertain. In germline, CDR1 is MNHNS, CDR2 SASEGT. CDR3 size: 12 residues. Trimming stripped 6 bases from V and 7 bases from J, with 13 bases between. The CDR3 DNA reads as TGTGCCAGCAGGAATCCCTTCGGGGAGCAGTACTTC. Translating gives CASRNPFGEQYF.

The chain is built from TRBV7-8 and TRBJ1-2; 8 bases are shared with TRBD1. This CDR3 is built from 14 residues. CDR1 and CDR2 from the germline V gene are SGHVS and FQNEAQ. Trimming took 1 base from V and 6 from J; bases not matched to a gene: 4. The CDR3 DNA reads TGTGCCAGCAGCTTAGTATTGGACAGGGATGGCTACACCTTC. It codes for CASSLVLDRDGYTF.

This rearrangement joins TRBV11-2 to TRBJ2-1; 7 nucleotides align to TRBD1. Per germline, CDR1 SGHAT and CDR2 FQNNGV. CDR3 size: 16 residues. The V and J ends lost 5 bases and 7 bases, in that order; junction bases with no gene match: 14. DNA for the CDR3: TGTGCCAGCAGCCCTAGGGCTAGTCCCAGGGGGAATGAGCAGTTCTTC. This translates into CASSPRASPRGNEQFF. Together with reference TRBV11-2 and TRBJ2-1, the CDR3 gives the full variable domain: EAGVAQSPRYKIIEKRQSVAFWCNPISGHATLYWYQQILGQGPKLLIQFQNNGVVDDSQLPKDRFSAERLKGVDSTLKIQPAKLEDSAVYLCASSPRASPRGNEQFFGPGTRLTVL.

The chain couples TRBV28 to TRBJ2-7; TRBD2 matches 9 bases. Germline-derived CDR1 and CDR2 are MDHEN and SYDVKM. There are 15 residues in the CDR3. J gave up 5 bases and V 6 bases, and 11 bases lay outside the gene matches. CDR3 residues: CASRSLAGFPHEQYF. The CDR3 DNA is TGTGCCAGCAGGTCCCTAGCGGGGTTCCCCCACGAGCAGTACTTC.

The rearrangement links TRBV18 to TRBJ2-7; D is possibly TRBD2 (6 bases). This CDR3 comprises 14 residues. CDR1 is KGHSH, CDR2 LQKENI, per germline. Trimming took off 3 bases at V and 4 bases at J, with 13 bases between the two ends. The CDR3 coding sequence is TGTGCCAGCTCACCCCGCCCGGGAGCGTACGAGCAGTACTTC. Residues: CASSPRPGAYEQYF.

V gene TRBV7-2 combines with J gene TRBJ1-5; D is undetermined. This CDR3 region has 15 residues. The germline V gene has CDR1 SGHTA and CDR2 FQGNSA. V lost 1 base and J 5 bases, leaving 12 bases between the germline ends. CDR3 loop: CASSLVGAGHQPQHF. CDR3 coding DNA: TGTGCCAGCAGCTTAGTGGGCGCGGGTCATCAGCCCCAGCATTTT. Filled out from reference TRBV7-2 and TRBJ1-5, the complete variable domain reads GAGVSQSPSNKVTEKGKDVELRCDPISGHTALYWYRQSLGQGLEFLIYFQGNSAPDKSGLPSDRFSAERTGGSVSTLTIQRTQQEDSAVYLCASSLVGAGHQPQHFGDGTRLSIL.

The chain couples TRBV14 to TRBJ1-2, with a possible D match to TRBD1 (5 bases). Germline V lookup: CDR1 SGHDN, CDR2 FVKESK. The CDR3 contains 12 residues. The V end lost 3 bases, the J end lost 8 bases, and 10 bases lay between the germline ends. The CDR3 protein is CASSQTARGYTF. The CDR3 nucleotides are TGTGCCAGCAGCCAGACAGCGAGGGGCTACACCTTC.

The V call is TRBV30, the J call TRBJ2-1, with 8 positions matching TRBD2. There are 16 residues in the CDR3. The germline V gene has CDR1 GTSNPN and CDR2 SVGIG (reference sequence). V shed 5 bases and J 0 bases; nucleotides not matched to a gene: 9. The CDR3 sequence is CAWGISGASSYNEQFF. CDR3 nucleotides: TGTGCCTGGGGAATTAGCGGGGCGAGCTCCTACAATGAGCAGTTCTTC.

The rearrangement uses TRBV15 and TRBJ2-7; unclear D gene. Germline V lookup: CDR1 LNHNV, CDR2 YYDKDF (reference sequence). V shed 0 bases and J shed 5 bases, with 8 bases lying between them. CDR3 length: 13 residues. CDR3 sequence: CATSRDWRNEQYF. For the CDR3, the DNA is TGTGCCACCAGCAGAGATTGGCGGAACGAGCAGTACTTC.

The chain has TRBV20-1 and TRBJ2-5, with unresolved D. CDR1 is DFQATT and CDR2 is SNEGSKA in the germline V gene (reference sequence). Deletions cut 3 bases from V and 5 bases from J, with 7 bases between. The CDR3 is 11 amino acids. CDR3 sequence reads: CSARRLETQYF. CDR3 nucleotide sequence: TGCAGTGCTAGGAGGTTGGAGACCCAGTACTTC.

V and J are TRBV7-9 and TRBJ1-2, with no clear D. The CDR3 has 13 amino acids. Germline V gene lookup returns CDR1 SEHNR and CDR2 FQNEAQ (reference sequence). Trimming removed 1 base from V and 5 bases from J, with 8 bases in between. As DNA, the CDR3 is TGTGCCAGCAGCTTAGACGAGTTATATGGCTACACCTTC. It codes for CASSLDELYGYTF.

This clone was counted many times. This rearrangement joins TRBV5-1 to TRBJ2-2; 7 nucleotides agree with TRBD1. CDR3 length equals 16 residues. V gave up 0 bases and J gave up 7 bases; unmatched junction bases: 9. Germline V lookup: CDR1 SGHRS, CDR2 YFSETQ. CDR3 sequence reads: CASSLDTGALSGELFF. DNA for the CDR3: TGCGCCAGCAGCTTGGACACAGGGGCTCTGAGCGGGGAGCTGTTTTTT.

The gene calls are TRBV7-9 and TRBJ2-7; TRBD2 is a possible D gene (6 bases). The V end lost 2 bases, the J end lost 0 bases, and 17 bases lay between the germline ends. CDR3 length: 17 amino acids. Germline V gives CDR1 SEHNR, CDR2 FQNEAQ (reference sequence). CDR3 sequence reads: CASSLFPGGLSSYEQYF. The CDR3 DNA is TGTGCCAGCAGCTTATTTCCTGGGGGGTTGAGCTCCTACGAGCAGTACTTC.

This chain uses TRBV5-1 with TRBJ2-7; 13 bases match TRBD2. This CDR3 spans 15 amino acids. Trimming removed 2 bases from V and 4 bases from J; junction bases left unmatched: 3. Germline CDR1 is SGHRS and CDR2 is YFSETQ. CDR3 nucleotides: TGCGCCAGCAGCTTTGGACTAGCGGGAGAGTACGAGCAGTACTTC. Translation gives CASSFGLAGEYEQYF.

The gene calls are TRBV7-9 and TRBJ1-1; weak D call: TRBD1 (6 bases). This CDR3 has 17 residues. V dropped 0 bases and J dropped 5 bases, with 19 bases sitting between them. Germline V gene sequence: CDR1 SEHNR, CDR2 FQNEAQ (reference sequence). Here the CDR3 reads CASSLAGQGRIWTEAFF. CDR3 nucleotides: TGTGCCAGCAGCTTAGCCGGTCAGGGGAGAATATGGACTGAAGCTTTCTTT.

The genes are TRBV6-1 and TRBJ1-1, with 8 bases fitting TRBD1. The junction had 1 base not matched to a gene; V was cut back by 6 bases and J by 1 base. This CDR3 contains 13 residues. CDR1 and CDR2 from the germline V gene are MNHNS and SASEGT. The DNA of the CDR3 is TGTGCCAGCAGCAGGGGGCGGAACACTGAAGCTTTCTTT. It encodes CASSRGRNTEAFF.

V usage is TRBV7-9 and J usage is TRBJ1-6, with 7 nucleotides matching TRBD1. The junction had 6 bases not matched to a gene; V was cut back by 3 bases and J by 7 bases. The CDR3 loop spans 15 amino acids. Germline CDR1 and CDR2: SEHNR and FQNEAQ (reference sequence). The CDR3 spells CASSFPQGENSPLHF. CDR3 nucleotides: TGTGCCAGCAGCTTCCCGCAGGGGGAAAATTCACCCCTCCACTTT.

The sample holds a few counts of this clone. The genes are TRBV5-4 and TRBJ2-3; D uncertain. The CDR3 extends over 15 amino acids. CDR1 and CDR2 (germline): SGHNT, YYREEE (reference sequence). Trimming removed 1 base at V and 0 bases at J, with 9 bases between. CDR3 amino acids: CASSLSRSSTDTQYF. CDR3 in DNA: TGTGCCAGCAGCTTGTCTCGGAGTAGCACAGATACGCAGTATTTT.